A few counts support the clone carrying this TCR beta chain. This record belongs to a study of blood T cell repertoires in COVID-19. Study-wide context: T cells, B-cell-depleted T cells, or PBMCs supplied cDNA or gDNA.

The data were produced by immunoSEQ multiplex PCR, yet TCRdb's version contains in-frame clones alone and is incomplete. The data contain approximately 400,000 clones, about four fifths of them singletons. Germline V gives CDR1 MNHEY, CDR2 SVGAGI. The ends were cut back, 11 bases at V and 6 bases at J, with 20 bases in the middle. This CDR3 has 14 residues. This TCR was sampled from a woman between 45 and 65 years old who had recovered from COVID-19. The V call is TRBV6-5, the J call TRBJ2-1; perhaps TRBD1 as D (6 bases). The sample was PBMCs or T cells enriched from blood (not recorded which). The CDR3 coding sequence is TGTGCCGTAGCCCGAACAGGGCATAGCAATGAGCAGTTCTTC. Translated: CAVARTGHSNEQFF.